The TCR beta chain described here comes from a study of T cell repertoires in cytomegalovirus infection. Study as a whole: In public TCR beta signatures, there were indications of both CMV infection and matching HLA type.

Germline V gene sequence: CDR1 SGHAT, CDR2 FQNNGV. With 3 bases clipped from V and 0 bases from J, the junction kept 11 bases outside the gene matches. The CDR3 length is 18 residues. MiXCR was run by TCRdb on the reads, yielding one entry per CDR3 protein. The data contain 200,000 or so distinct CDR3 sequences, roughly two fifths of them singletons. Only a few counts were recorded for this clonotype. Antigen unknown. Findings and caveats of the study: Based on cumulative public TCR beta family frequency, carriers of CMV plus the relevant HLA were identified.

The sample consisted of CD8+ T cells from cultured PBMCs, taken from culture after CMV antigen stimulation. This TCR derives from a human donor in good health (CMV status not recorded). Some clones in this sample may be carry-over from other donors' samples. The chain has TRBV11-2 and TRBJ2-3, with 8 bases fitting TRBD1. In DNA form, the CDR3 reads TGTGCCAGCAGCTTCTTAGACGGGACAGGCCTCAGCACAGATACGCAGTATTTT. Its protein is CASSFLDGTGLSTDTQYF.